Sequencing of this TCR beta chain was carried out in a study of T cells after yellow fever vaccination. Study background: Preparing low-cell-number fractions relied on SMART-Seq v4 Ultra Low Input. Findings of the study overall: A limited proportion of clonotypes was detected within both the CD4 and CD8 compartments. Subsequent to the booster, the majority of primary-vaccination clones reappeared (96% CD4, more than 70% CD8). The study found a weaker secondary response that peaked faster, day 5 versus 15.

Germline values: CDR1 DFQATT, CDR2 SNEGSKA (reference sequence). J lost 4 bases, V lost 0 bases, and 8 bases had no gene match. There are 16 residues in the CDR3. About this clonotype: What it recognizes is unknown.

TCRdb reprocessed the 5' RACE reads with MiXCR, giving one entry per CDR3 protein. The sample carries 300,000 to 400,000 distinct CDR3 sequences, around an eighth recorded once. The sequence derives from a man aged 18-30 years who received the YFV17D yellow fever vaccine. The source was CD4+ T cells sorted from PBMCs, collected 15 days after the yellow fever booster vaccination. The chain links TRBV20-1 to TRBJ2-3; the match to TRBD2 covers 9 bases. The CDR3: CSARDLRRGGPDTQYF. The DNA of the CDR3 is TGCAGTGCTAGAGATCTTCGGCGGGGGGGCCCAGATACGCAGTATTTT.